The TCR beta chain under discussion was sequenced for a study of CD8 T cells in ankylosing spondylitis. This clonotype has at least ten counts. Its antigen is unidentified. With molecular barcodes, quantitative 5'-RACE was used to make the TCR beta libraries. TCRdb re-called the 5' RACE reads with MiXCR, one entry per CDR3 protein. Of some 840,000 distinct CDR3 sequences listed, 10% to 15% are singletons. The study's findings and limits: In synovial fluid and blood from reactive arthritis, some motif variants were previously reported. Typical of ankylosing spondylitis blood, it appeared, was a TCR beta motif of under 10 highly homologous variants. Significant enrichment of disease-linked clones was reported in matched ankylosing spondylitis synovial fluid. The authors found the disease-linked clones to be CD8+ and relatively rare in peripheral blood.

This TCR derives from a male donor with ankylosing spondylitis. The sample taken for sequencing was blood, either unsorted or a sorted T cell fraction (not recorded which).

The CDR3 region has the DNA TGTGCCAGCAGCTTCCAGGGCATGAACACTGAAGCTTTCTTT. This translates into CASSFQGMNTEAFF. The rearrangement joins TRBV7-2 to TRBJ1-1, with D possibly matching TRBD1 (5 bases). V dropped 3 bases and J dropped 0 bases, with 8 bases sitting between them. The germline CDR1 and CDR2 sequences are SGHTA and FQGNSA. CDR3 length: 14 amino acids.